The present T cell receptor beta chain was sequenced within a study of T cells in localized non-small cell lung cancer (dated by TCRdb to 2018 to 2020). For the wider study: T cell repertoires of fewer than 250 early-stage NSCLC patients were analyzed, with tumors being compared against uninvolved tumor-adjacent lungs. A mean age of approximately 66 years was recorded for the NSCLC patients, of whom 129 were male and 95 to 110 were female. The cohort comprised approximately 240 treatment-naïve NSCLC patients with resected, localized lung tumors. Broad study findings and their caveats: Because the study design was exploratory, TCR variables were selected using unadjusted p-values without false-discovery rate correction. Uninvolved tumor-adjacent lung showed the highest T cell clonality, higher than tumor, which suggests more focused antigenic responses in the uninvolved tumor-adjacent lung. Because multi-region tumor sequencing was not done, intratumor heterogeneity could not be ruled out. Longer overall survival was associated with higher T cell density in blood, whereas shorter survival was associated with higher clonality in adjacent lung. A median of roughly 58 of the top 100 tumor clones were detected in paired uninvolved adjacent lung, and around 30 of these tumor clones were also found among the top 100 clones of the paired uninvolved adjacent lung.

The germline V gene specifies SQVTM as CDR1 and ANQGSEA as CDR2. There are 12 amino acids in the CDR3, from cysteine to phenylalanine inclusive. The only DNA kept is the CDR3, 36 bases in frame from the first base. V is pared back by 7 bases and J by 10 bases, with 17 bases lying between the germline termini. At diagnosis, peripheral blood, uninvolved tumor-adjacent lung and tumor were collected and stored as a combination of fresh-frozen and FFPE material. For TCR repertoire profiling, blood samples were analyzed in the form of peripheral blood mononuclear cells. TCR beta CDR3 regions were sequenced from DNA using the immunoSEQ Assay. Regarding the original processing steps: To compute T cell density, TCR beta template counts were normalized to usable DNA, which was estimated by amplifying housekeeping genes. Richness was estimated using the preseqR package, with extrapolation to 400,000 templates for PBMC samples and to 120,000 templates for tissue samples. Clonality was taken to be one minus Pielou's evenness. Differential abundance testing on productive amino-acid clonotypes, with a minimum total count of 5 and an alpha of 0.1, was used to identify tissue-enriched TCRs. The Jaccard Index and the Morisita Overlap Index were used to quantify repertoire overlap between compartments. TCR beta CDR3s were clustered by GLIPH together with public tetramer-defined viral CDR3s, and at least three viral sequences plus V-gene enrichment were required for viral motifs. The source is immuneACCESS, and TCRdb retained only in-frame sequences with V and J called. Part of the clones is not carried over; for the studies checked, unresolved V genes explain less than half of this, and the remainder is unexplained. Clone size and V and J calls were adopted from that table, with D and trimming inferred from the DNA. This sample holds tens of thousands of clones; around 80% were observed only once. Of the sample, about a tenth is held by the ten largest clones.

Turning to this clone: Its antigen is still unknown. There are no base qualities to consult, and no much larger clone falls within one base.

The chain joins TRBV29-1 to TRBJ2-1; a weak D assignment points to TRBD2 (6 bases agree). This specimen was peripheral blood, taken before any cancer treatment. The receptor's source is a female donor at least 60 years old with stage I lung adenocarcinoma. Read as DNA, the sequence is TGCAGCGCGTCCCCCGGGACTCGAGAGCAGTTCTTC. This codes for CSASPGTREQFF.